This record covers a single TCR beta chain. The data derive from a study of shared clonotypes between healthy human individuals. TCRdb keeps only in-frame clones here, not all; method: immunoSEQ multiplex PCR. The sample contains over 2 million clones, around 92% of which appear only once. Sequencing was done on a sample of naive CD4+ T cells from PBMCs. As for subset: CD45RA+ positively selected. This TCR derives from a man younger than 30 in good health. Some clones in this sample may be carry-over from other donors' samples.

The CDR3: CASSGGQGATEQFF. CDR3 bases: TGCGCCAGCAGCGGTGGACAGGGGGCGACTGAGCAGTTCTTC. The chain employs TRBV5-1 and TRBJ2-1; 11 positions match TRBD1. This CDR3 has 14 residues. Germline CDR1 is SGHRS and CDR2 is YFSETQ. Germline trimming cut 4 bases from V and 9 bases from J; bases unmatched to any gene: 6. The entire variable domain, with the rest obtained from reference TRBV5-1 and TRBJ2-1, is as follows: KAGVTQTPRYLIKTRGQQVTLSCSPISGHRSVSWYQQTPGQGLQFLFEYFSETQRNKGNFPGRFSGRQFSNSRSEMNVSTLELGDSALYLCASSGGQGATEQFFGPGTRLTVL.